Listed below are T cell receptor beta chains from one sample, sequenced in a study of T cell responses to AZD1222 COVID-19 vaccine. Here immunoSEQ multiplex PCR was the method, and the copy in TCRdb shows in-frame clones only, minus some. The sample records 100,000 to 150,000 clones, approximately 90% being singletons. This sample comprised peripheral blood, obtained 28 days after the second AZD1222 dose. The receptor source for this set is an adult who received the AZD1222 COVID-19 vaccine. Both conserved end residues are part of each CDR3. The D gene is left open where the match is weak. Part of the rows lack a size; the others show once, few, many or a class for expanded clones.

.	TRBV6-1	TRBJ2-6	.	CASSELWTLGANVLTF	TGTGCCAGCAGTGAACTTTGGACCCTTGGGGCCAACGTCCTGACTTTC
.	TRBV2	TRBJ1-2	TRBD1	CASSRQGAVSYGYTF	TGTGCCAGCAGTCGACAGGGGGCGGTTAGCTATGGCTACACCTTC
.	TRBV2	TRBJ2-1	TRBD2	CASSAGGLAIYNEQFF	TGTGCCAGCAGTGCGGGGGGACTAGCCATATACAATGAGCAGTTCTTC
.	TRBV18	TRBJ1-3	.	CASSPRTPGLSGNTIYF	TGTGCCAGCTCACCACGCACCCCAGGGCTCTCTGGAAACACCATATATTTT
.	TRBV4-1	TRBJ1-6	.	CASSPLPSRSYNSPLHF	TGCGCCAGCAGCCCTCTCCCCTCAAGGTCCTATAATTCACCCCTCCACTTT
.	TRBV7-2	TRBJ1-3	.	CASSSYYGNTIYF	TGTGCCAGCAGCTCTTATTATGGAAACACCATATATTTT
.	TRBV28	TRBJ1-2	.	CASSLHLETLDYTF	TGTGCCAGCAGTTTACATTTGGAGACACTAGACTACACCTTC
.	TRBV2	TRBJ1-5	.	CASSGGHGGQPQHF	TGTGCCAGCAGTGGGGGACACGGGGGTCAGCCCCAGCATTTT
.	TRBV5-1	TRBJ1-1	TRBD1	CASSPSVAGGTEAFF	TGCGCCAGCAGCCCCTCGGTGGCAGGGGGCACTGAAGCTTTCTTT
.	TRBV9	TRBJ1-6	.	CASSVGPGPWGNSPLHF	TGTGCCAGCAGCGTAGGTCCCGGGCCCTGGGGGAATTCACCCCTCCACTTT
once	TRBV28	TRBJ1-2	.	CASSLQGLGGYTF	TGTGCCAGCAGTTTGCAGGGGCTTGGGGGCTACACCTTC
.	TRBV5-3	TRBJ2-7	TRBD2	CARERGEVNYEQYF	TGTGCCAGAGAGCGGGGGGAAGTTAACTACGAGCAGTACTTC
.	TRBV5-8	TRBJ1-5	.	CASSFRQVGGQPQHF	TGTGCCAGCAGCTTTAGGCAGGTGGGGGGTCAGCCCCAGCATTTT
.	TRBV3-1/TRBV3-2	TRBJ2-3	.	CASSLVMGTTDTQYF	TGTGCCAGCAGCCTCGTGATGGGGACCACAGATACGCAGTATTTT
once	TRBV5-1	TRBJ1-1	.	CASSWADMNTEAFF	TGCGCCAGCAGCTGGGCCGATATGAACACTGAAGCTTTCTTT
.	TRBV4-1	TRBJ1-2	.	CASSQDVQGRGYTF	TGCGCCAGCAGCCAAGATGTCCAGGGACGCGGCTACACCTTC
.	TRBV19	TRBJ2-7	TRBD1	CASSLGDRLLREQYF	TGTGCCAGTAGTCTAGGGGACAGGTTACTACGTGAGCAGTACTTC
.	TRBV24-1	TRBJ2-7	.	CATSDPGHGDEQYF	TGTGCCACCAGTGATCCGGGCCACGGGGACGAGCAGTACTTC
.	TRBV29-1	TRBJ2-2	.	CSGQRDTGELFF	TGCAGCGGCCAGCGCGACACCGGGGAGCTGTTTTTT
.	TRBV5-6	TRBJ2-7	TRBD2	CASSLGTSGLYEQYF	TGTGCCAGCAGCCTTGGGACTAGCGGGTTGTACGAGCAGTACTTC
once	TRBV25-1	TRBJ1-2	TRBD1	CASSEWGQGAGYYGYTF	TGTGCCAGCAGTGAATGGGGACAGGGGGCCGGGTACTATGGCTACACCTTC
.	TRBV28	TRBJ2-7	.	CASSLDSVREQYF	TGTGCCAGCAGTTTAGACTCCGTCCGGGAGCAGTACTTC
.	TRBV19	TRBJ2-7	TRBD2	CASSISTSGIVYEQYF	TGTGCCAGTAGTATTTCGACTAGCGGGATTGTCTACGAGCAGTACTTC
.	TRBV27	TRBJ2-5	TRBD2	CASSFGWSLAGYQETQYF	TGTGCCAGCAGTTTCGGCTGGTCTTTAGCGGGGTACCAAGAGACCCAGTACTTC
.	TRBV14	TRBJ2-3	TRBD2	CASSQARGGTDTQYF	TGTGCCAGCAGCCAAGCCCGGGGGGGAACAGATACGCAGTATTTT
.	TRBV5-1	TRBJ1-1	TRBD1	CASSLTGGGEWDEAFF	TGCGCCAGCAGCTTGACAGGGGGCGGGGAATGGGATGAAGCTTTCTTT
.	TRBV19	TRBJ2-3	.	CASTSGEGTDTQYF	.
.	TRBV14	TRBJ1-1	.	CASSRSMNTEAFF	TGTGCCAGCAGCCGTTCCATGAACACTGAAGCTTTCTTT
.	TRBV6-1	TRBJ2-1	TRBD1	CASSEGWTGKQFF	TGTGCCAGCAGTGAGGGATGGACAGGGAAGCAGTTCTTC
.	TRBV12-3/TRBV12-4	TRBJ1-1	.	CASSLYRNTEAFF	TGTGCCAGCAGTTTATACAGGAACACTGAAGCTTTCTTT
.	TRBV29-1	TRBJ2-1	.	CSVPGLEQFF	TGCAGCGTTCCGGGGCTTGAGCAGTTCTTC
.	TRBV28	TRBJ1-1	.	CASSFLQMGYTEAFF	TGTGCCAGCAGTTTTCTCCAAATGGGTTACACTGAAGCTTTCTTT
.	TRBV6-5	TRBJ1-5	.	CASNGQLNQPQHF	TGTGCCAGCAATGGACAGCTGAATCAGCCCCAGCATTTT
.	TRBV3-1/TRBV3-2	TRBJ2-1	.	CASSQVNRAVFSYNEQFF	TGTGCCAGCAGCCAAGTCAACCGGGCGGTTTTCTCCTACAATGAGCAGTTCTTC
.	TRBV27	TRBJ2-7	.	CASSLSLGPSGAEQYF	TGTGCCAGCAGTTTATCTCTCGGCCCGTCGGGCGCCGAGCAGTACTTC
.	TRBV29-1	TRBJ2-7	.	CSVETYRDKWGYEQYF	TGCAGCGTTGAAACATACAGGGATAAGTGGGGCTACGAGCAGTACTTC
.	TRBV30	TRBJ2-1	.	CAWGTSGSYNEQFF	TGTGCCTGGGGTACTAGTGGCTCCTACAATGAGCAGTTCTTC
.	TRBV7-9	TRBJ1-4	.	CASSSGRATNEKLFF	TGTGCCAGCAGTTCTGGACGGGCAACTAATGAAAAACTGTTTTTT
.	TRBV11-3	TRBJ2-5	.	CASSQDQETQYF	TGTGCCAGCAGCCAGGACCAAGAGACCCAGTACTTC